The present entry profiles one T cell receptor beta chain with its context. Its matching antigen is unknown. The sample belongs to a study of CD8+CD57+ T cells in acquired aplastic anemia. General study results and limits: When set against total CD4+ and CD8+ pools, CD8+CD57+ cells in patients had lower diversity. Found in both controls and patients were some 31 CD8+ CDR3 sequences.

CD8+CD57+ cell expansion, shown by flow cytometry, had occurred in the patients selected for sequencing. Another sequenced population was CD8+CD57+ effector memory cells, drawn from a sixth of the 12 patients. Genomic DNA acted as the template from which TCR beta VDJ combination and CDR3 sequence profiling were carried out. TCRdb redid the calling of the reads with MiXCR, one entry per CDR3 protein. The data contain roughly 17,000 distinct CDR3 sequences, 30% to 45% of them singletons. The CDR3 runs 11 residues. The germline gives CDR1 SEHNR, CDR2 FQNEAQ (reference sequence). The V end lost 4 bases, the J end lost 6 bases, and 7 bases lay between the germline ends.

V is TRBV7-9 and J is TRBJ2-7; a weak D match, TRBD1 (5 bases). Sequenced input: CD8+CD57+ T cells sorted from PBMCs. Subset: bead-enriched CD8+CD57+ effector memory T cells from SAA patients. The source of this sequence is a human donor with aplastic anemia. The CDR3 sequence: CASSSTAEQYV. The DNA for the CDR3 is TGTGCCAGCAGCTCGACAGCCGAGCAGTACGTC.